This T cell receptor beta chain was recovered during a study of T-cell memory formation after mild COVID-19. The overall study: There were largely donor-specific TCR clusters. Study observations and caveats: Pre-infection memory held some responding clones, suggesting pre-existing cross-reactive T cells responded.

In germline, CDR1 is SGHTA, CDR2 FQGNSA. Trimming removed 4 bases at V and 5 bases at J, with 23 bases between. CDR3 length: 17 amino acids. TCRdb itself ran the 5' RACE reads through MiXCR, one entry per CDR3 protein. The sample gives about 150,000 distinct CDR3 sequences, approximately 25% of which show up once; roughly 24% is in the top ten. Remarks on this clonotype: Its matching antigen is unknown.

This chain links TRBV7-2 with TRBJ2-5; a possible D gene is TRBD2 (6 bases). This TCR derives from an adult woman who had mild COVID-19 (a few samples of this study predate the infection). Cell type and time point are not known. Specimen: PBMCs or a T cell subset sorted from them (not recorded which). The DNA of the CDR3 is TGTGCCAGCAGCTATTCCCCCGGGCGGGGCCTTCTCGAGACCCAGTACTTC. Translation: CASSYSPGRGLLETQYF. Drawing the rest from reference TRBV7-2 and TRBJ2-5, the complete variable domain is GAGVSQSPSNKVTEKGKDVELRCDPISGHTALYWYRQSLGQGLEFLIYFQGNSAPDKSGLPSDRFSAERTGGSVSTLTIQRTQQEDSAVYLCASSYSPGRGLLETQYFGPGTRLLVL.